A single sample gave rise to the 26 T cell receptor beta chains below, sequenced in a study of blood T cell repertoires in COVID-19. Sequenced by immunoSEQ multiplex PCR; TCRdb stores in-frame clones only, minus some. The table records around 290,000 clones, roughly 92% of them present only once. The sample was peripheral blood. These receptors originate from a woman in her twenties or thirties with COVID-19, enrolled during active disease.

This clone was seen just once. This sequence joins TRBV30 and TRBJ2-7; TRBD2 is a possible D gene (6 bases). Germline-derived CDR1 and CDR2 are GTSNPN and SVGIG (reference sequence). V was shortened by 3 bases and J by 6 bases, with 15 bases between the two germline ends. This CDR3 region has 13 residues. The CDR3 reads CAWRPSLAPEQYF. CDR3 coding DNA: TGTGCCTGGAGGCCTAGTCTAGCGCCCGAGCAGTACTTC. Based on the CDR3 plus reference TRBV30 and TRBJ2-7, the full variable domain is SQTIHQWPATLVQPVGSPLSLECTVEGTSNPNLYWYRQAAGRGLQLLFYSVGIGQISSEVPQNLSASRPQDRQFILSSKKLLLSDSGFYLCAWRPSLAPEQYFGPGTRLTVT.

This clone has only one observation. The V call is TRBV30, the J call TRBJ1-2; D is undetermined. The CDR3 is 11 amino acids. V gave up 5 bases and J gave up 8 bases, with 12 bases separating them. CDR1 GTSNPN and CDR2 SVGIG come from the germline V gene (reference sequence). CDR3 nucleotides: TGTGCCTGGGAGCCACTGAAGGGCTACACCTTC. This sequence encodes CAWEPLKGYTF. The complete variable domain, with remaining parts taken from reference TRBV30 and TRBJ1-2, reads SQTIHQWPATLVQPVGSPLSLECTVEGTSNPNLYWYRQAAGRGLQLLFYSVGIGQISSEVPQNLSASRPQDRQFILSSKKLLLSDSGFYLCAWEPLKGYTFGSGTRLTVV.

The CDR3 is CASSNTRNTEAFF. The CDR3, as DNA: TGTGCCAGTAGTAATACCAGAAACACTGAAGCTTTCTTT. This sequence joins TRBV19 and TRBJ1-1; D is undetermined. The CDR3 covers 13 residues. Trimming shortened V by 4 bases and J by 2 bases, and 8 bases separated the two germline ends. Germline V lookup: CDR1 LNHDA, CDR2 SQIVND (reference sequence). The full variable domain, rest sourced from reference TRBV19 and TRBJ1-1, is DGGITQSPKYLFRKEGQNVTLSCEQNLNHDAMYWYRQDPGQGLRLIYYSQIVNDFQKGDIAEGYSVSREKKESFPLTVTSAQKNPTAFYLCASSNTRNTEAFFGQGTRLTVV.

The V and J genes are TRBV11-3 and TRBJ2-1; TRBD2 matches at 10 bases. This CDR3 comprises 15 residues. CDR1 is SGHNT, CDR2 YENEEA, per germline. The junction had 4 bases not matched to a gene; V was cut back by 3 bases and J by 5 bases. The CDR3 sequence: CASSFTSGKNNEQFF. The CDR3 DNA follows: TGTGCCAGCAGCTTTACTAGCGGGAAGAACAATGAGCAGTTCTTC.

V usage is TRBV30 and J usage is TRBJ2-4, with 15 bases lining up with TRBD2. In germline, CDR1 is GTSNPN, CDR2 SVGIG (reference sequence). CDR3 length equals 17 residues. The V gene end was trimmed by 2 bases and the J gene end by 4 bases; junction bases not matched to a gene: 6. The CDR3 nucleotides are TGTGCCTGGAGTTTTCGGACTAGCGGGAGGGGGAAAAACATTCAGTACTTC. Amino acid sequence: CAWSFRTSGRGKNIQYF.

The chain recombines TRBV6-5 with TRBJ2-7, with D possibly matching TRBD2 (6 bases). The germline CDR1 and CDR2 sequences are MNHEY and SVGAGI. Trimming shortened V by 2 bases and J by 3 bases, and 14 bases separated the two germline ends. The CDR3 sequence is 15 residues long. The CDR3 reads CASSYAGGSGYEQYF. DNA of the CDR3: TGTGCCAGCAGTTACGCCGGGGGTAGCGGCTACGAGCAGTACTTC.

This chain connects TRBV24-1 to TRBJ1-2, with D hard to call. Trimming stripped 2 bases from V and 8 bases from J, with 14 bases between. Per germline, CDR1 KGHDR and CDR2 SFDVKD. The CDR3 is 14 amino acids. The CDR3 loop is CATSDSPYGIGYTF. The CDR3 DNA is TGTGCCACCAGTGATTCCCCATACGGGATCGGCTACACCTTC.

The CDR3 sequence: CASSQEPAGAYNEQFF. The DNA of the CDR3 is TGCGCCAGCAGCCAAGAGCCAGCGGGGGCCTACAATGAGCAGTTCTTC. This chain uses TRBV4-1 with TRBJ2-1, with 8 bases aligning to TRBD2. In germline, CDR1 is MGHRA, CDR2 YSYEKL. The CDR3 totals 16 residues. With V trimmed by 0 bases and J by 2 bases, 3 bases remained unmatched.

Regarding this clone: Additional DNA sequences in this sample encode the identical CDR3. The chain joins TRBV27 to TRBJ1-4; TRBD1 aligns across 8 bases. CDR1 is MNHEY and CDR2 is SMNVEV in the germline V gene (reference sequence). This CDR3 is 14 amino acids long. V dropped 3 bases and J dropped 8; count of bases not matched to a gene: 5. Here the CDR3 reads CASSFRQGREKLFF. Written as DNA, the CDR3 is TGTGCCAGCAGTTTCAGACAGGGGAGGGAAAAACTGTTTTTT.

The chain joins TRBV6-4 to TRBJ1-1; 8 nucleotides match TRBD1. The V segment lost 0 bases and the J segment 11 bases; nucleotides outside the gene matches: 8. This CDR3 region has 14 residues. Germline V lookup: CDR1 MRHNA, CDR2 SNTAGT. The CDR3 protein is CASSDSSGQGKAFF. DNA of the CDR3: TGTGCCAGCAGTGACTCGAGTGGACAGGGAAAGGCTTTCTTT.

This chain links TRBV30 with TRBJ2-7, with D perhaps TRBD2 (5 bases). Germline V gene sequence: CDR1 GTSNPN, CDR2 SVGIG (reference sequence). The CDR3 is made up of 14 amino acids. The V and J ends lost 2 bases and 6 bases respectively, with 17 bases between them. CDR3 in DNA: TGTGCCTGGAGTAAAGGAGGTTCCGCTCCCGAGCAGTACTTC. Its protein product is CAWSKGGSAPEQYF.

For the CDR3, the DNA is TGTGCCAGCAGTGACGACAGGGTTGTTGGCTACACCTTC. Translating gives CASSDDRVVGYTF. The chain combines TRBV6-4 with TRBJ1-2; 7 bases fit TRBD1. Germline loops: CDR1 MRHNA, CDR2 SNTAGT. The junction had 4 bases not matched to a gene; V was cut back by 2 bases and J by 7 bases. The CDR3 contains 13 residues.

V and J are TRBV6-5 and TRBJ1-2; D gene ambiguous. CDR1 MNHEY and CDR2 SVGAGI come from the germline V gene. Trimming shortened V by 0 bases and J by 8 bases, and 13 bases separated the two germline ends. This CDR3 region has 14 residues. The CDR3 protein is CASSYSGGPSGYTF. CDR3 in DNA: TGTGCCAGCAGTTACTCCGGCGGGCCCTCCGGCTACACCTTC.

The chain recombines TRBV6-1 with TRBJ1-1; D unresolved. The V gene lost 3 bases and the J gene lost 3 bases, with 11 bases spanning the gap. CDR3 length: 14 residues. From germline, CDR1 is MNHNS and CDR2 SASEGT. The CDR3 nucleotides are TGTGCCAGCAGTGAGCTCCCCGGGTACACTGAAGCTTTCTTT. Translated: CASSELPGYTEAFF.

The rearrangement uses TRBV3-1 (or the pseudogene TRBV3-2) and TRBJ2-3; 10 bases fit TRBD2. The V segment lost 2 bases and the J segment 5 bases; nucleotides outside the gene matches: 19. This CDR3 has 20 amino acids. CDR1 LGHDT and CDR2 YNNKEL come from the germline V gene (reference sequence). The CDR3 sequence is CASSQRGRGTLAGVRDTQYF. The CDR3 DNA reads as TGTGCCAGCAGCCAACGCGGCAGGGGGACGCTAGCGGGAGTAAGAGATACGCAGTATTTT.

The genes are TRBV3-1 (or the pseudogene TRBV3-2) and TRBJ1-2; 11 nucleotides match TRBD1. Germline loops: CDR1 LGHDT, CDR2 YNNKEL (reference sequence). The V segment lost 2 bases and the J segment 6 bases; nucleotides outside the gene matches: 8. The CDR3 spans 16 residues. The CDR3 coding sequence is TGTGCCAGCAGCCAAAGTCCGGGACAGGGGGGCCATGGCTACACCTTC. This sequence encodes CASSQSPGQGGHGYTF.

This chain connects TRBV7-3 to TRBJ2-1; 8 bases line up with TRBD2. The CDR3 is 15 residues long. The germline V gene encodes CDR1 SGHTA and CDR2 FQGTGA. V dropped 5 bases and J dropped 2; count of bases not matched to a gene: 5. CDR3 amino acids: CASSLTSGPYNEQFF. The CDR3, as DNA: TGTGCCAGCAGCCTTACTAGCGGTCCCTACAATGAGCAGTTCTTC.

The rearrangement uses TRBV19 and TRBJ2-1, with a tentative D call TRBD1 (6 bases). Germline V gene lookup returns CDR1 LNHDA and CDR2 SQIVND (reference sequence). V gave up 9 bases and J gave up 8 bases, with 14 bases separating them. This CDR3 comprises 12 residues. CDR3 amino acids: CASHRVGDEQFF. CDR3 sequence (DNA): TGTGCCAGCCACAGGGTCGGAGATGAGCAGTTCTTC.

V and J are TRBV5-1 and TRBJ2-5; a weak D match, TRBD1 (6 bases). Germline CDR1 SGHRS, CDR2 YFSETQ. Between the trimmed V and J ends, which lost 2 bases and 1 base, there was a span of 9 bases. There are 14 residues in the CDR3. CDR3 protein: CASSLQGTQETQYF. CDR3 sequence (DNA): TGCGCCAGCAGCTTACAGGGAACCCAAGAGACCCAGTACTTC.

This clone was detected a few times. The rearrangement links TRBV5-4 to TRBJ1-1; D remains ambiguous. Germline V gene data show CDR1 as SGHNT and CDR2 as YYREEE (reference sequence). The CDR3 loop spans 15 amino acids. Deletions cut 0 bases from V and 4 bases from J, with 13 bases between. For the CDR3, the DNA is TGTGCCAGCAGCTTGGGCCCCAGGCAAACCACTGAAGCTTTCTTT. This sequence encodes CASSLGPRQTTEAFF.

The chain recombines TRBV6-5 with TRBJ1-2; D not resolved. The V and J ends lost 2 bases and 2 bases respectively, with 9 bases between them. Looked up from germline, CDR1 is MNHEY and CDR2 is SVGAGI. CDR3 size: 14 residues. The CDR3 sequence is CASSYDPGNYGYTF. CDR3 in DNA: TGTGCCAGCAGTTACGACCCGGGGAACTATGGCTACACCTTC.

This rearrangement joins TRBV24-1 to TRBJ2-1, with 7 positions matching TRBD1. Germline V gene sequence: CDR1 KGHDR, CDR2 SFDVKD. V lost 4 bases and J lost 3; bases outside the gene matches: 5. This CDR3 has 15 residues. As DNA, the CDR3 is TGTGCCACCAGTGACCCCCGGGACAGCTACAATGAGCAGTTCTTC. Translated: CATSDPRDSYNEQFF.

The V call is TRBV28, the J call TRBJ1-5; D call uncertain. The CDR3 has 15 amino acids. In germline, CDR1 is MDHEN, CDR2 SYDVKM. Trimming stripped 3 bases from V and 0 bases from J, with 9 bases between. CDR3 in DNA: TGTGCCAGCAGTTTTGGGAGTTCTAGCAATCAGCCCCAGCATTTT. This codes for CASSFGSSSNQPQHF. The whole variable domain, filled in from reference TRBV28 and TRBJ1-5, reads DVKVTQSSRYLVKRTGEKVFLECVQDMDHENMFWYRQDPGLGLRLIYFSYDVKMKEKGDIPEGYSVSREKKERFSLILESASTNQTSMYLCASSFGSSSNQPQHFGDGTRLSIL.

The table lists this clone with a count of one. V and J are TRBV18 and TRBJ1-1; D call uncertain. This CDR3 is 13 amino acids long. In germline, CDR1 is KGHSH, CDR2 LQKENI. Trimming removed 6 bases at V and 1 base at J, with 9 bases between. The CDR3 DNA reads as TGTGCCAGCTCGGGCCAGTCGAACACTGAAGCTTTCTTT. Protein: CASSGQSNTEAFF.

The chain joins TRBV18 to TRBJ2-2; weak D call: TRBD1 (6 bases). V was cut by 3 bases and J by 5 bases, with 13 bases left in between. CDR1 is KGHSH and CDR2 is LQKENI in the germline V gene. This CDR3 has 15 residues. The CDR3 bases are TGTGCCAGCTCACCGCCGACAGGTGTGACCGGGGAGCTGTTTTTT. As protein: CASSPPTGVTGELFF.

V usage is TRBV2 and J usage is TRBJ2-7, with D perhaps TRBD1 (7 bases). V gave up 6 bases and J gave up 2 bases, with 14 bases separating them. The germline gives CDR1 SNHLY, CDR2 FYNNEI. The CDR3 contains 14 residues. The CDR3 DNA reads TGTGCCAGCAGCGACGACAGGGAGGCCTACGAGCAGTACTTC. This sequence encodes CASSDDREAYEQYF.